This TCR beta chain was recorded in a study of blood T cell repertoires in COVID-19. Across the study: From the United States, Italy and Spain came samples of acute and convalescent COVID-19. The cDNA or gDNA used as material had been derived from T cells, B-cell-depleted T cells, or PBMCs.

Authors' processing steps: The authors estimated nucleated cell counts from reference gene primer amplification. Sequencing was performed with immunoSEQ multiplex PCR; in TCRdb, only in-frame clones are kept and a portion is missing. That table is the source of V, J and clone size, and D and trimming were worked out from the DNA. The data show more than 80,000 clones, 70% to 75% seen once. V shed 2 bases, J shed 0 bases, and the junction held 4 bases outside the gene matches. The CDR3 runs to 16 residues. The germline CDR1 and CDR2 sequences are MGHRA and YSYEKL. This clone was seen repeatedly, ten times or more.

Sequencing was performed on peripheral blood. The chain is built from TRBV4-1 and TRBJ1-3; 7 bases match TRBD1. This receptor was taken from a human donor with acute or convalescent COVID-19. The donor label of this sample is uncertain. The CDR3 loop is CASSQQRTGSGNTIYF. CDR3 DNA sequence: TGCGCCAGCAGCCAACAAAGGACAGGCTCTGGAAACACCATATATTTT.